This TCR beta chain was identified in a study of CD8 T cells in ankylosing spondylitis. Study findings and constraints: Reportedly, matched ankylosing spondylitis synovial fluid was significantly enriched for disease-linked clones. Blood of patients with ankylosing spondylitis appeared to be characterized by a TCR beta motif of eight or nine highly homologous variants. Researchers report that disease-linked clones proved CD8+ and relatively rare in peripheral blood. Before this, some motif variants had been reported in reactive arthritis synovial fluid and blood.

The CDR3 runs 15 residues. V lost 6 bases, J lost 4 bases, and 5 bases stayed unmatched. CDR1 and CDR2 from the germline V gene are MNHNS and SASEGT. Worth noting for this clonotype: The target antigen is unknown.

TCR beta libraries were made by quantitative 5'-RACE with molecular barcodes. TCRdb processed the 5' RACE reads anew with MiXCR; each CDR3 protein has one entry. The sample lists around 770,000 distinct CDR3 sequences; 10% to 15% were seen once. The chain has TRBV6-1 and TRBJ2-1; 11 nucleotides match TRBD2. The origin of this receptor is a male donor with ankylosing spondylitis. Sequenced material: blood, either unsorted or a sorted T cell fraction (not recorded which). CDR3 in DNA: TGTGCCAGCAGGTCGACTAGCGGGATTTACAATGAGCAGTTCTTC. The encoded protein is CASRSTSGIYNEQFF.